This T cell receptor beta chain was obtained from a study of regulatory T cells in long-lasting Graves disease. Broader study findings: Under persistent disease, TRBV28, TRBJ1-2 and TRBJ2-5 were used preferentially. Reduced TCR diversity was observed in persistent Graves' patients versus newly diagnosed patients.

Library construction for TCR beta used iRepertoire HTBI primers and Arm-PCR of CDR3 regions. From the multiplex PCR reads, TCRdb called clonotypes with MiXCR, one entry per CDR3 protein. The table includes 450,000 or so distinct CDR3 sequences, approximately 23% detected once. Germline assignment: CDR1 MNHNS and CDR2 SASEGT. V was cut by 6 bases and J by 5 bases, with 8 bases left in between. The CDR3 contains 13 residues. Time point of the sample: persistent/refractory GD, antithyroid drugs over 5 years with positive TRAb. With RNA extracted from PBMCs as input, the TCR library was made. The patients were drawn from one endocrinology department in Xi'an, China. Peripheral blood, around 9 milliliters per patient, was collected in EDTA tubes. The table lists this clonotype with a few counts. Antigen: not known.

The V call is TRBV6-1, the J call TRBJ1-6; D is ambiguous. Sequenced here: peripheral blood mononuclear cells (PBMCs), sampled when the disease was refractory, from a patient treated with antithyroid drugs. The receptor comes from a female donor with Graves disease. The CDR3 bases are TGTGCCAGCAGGGAGAACCATAATTCACCCCTCCACTTT. It specifies CASRENHNSPLHF.